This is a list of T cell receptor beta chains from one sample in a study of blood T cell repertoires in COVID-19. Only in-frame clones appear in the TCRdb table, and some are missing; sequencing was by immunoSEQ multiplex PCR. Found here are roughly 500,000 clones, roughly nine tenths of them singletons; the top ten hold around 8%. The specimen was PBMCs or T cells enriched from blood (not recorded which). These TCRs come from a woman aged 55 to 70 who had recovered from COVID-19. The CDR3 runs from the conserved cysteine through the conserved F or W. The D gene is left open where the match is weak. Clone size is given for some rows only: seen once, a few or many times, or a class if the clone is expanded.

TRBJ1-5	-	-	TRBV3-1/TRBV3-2	TGTGCCAGCAGCCGGTCGGTGAGTCAGCCCCAGCATTTT	CASSRSVSQPQHF
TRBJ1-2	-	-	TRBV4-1	TGCGCCAGCAGCCCTGCACCGGGTCGAGATAACTATGGCTACACCTTC	CASSPAPGRDNYGYTF
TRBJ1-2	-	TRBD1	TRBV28	TGTGCCAGCGGCCAGGGGGCGCTTAACTATGGCTACACCTTC	CASGQGALNYGYTF
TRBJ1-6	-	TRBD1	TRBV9	TGTGCCAGCAGCAAAGGAGGGACAGGTAATTCACCCCTCCACTTT	CASSKGGTGNSPLHF
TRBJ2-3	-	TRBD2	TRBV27	TGTGCCACCAAGGGGGACTTGACTAGCGGAAAAACTGATACGCAGTATTTT	CATKGDLTSGKTDTQYF
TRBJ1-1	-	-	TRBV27	TGTGCCAGCAGCTCAGGTTTTACTTCCACTGAAGCTTTCTTT	CASSSGFTSTEAFF
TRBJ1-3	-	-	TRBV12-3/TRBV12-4	TGTGCCACCGACACCAACTCTGGAAACACCATATATTTT	CATDTNSGNTIYF
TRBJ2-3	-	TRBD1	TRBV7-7	TGTGCCAGCAGTTTTGGGACAGGCGGGCCAGATACGCAGTATTTT	CASSFGTGGPDTQYF
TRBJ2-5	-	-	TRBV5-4	TGTGCCAGCAGCCCCCGGGACTCGGGGGAGACCCAGTACTTC	CASSPRDSGETQYF
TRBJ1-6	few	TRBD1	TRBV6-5	TGTGCCAGCAGTTACAACAGGGGGCCTCCCCTCCACTTT	CASSYNRGPPLHF
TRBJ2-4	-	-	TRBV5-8	TGTGCCAGCAGCCTATCCCCAGGGGTCGTTGCCAAAAACATTCAGTACTTC	CASSLSPGVVAKNIQYF
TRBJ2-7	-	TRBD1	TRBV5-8	TGTGCCAGCAGGACACAGGGGGCGCCAAACGAGCAGTACTTC	CASRTQGAPNEQYF
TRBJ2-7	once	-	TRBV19	TGTGCCAGTAGTATAGGGGGCACAGGGACGATGAACGAGCAGTACTTC	CASSIGGTGTMNEQYF
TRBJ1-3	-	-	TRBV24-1	TGTGCCCCCTGCATGAGACACCTTATCTCTGGAAACACCATATATTTT	CAPCMRHLISGNTIYF
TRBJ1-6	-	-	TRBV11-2	TGTGCCAGCAGCTTTAGCAGGGTCGATTCACCCCTCCACTTT	CASSFSRVDSPLHF
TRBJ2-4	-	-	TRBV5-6	TGTGCCAGCAGCTTGGGGGCAGTGGATTTAGCCAAAAACATTCAGTACTTC	CASSLGAVDLAKNIQYF
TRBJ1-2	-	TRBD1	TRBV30	TGTGCCTCGGACAGGGACTATGGCTACACCTTC	CASDRDYGYTF
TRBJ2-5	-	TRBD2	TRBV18	TGTGCCAGCTCACCTTCGAGGTCGGGGGGACAAGAGACCCAGTACTTC	CASSPSRSGGQETQYF
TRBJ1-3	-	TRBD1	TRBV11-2	TGTGCCAGCAGCGCTTATTTACAGGGGGCGGGCGGAAACACCATATATTTT	CASSAYLQGAGGNTIYF
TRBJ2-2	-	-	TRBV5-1	TGCGCCAGCGGAGTTTCGGGGTCGAACACCGGGGAGCTGTTTTTT	CASGVSGSNTGELFF
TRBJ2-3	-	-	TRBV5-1	TGCGCCAGCAGCTGGGGCGGAGGCACAGATACGCAGTATTTT	CASSWGGGTDTQYF
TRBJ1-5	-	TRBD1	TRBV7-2	TGTGCCAGCAGCCCTCAGGGGGGCAATCAGCCCCAGCATTTT	CASSPQGGNQPQHF
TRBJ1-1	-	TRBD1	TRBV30	TGTGCCTGGAGTGTACAGAGTGGAAATTGGCAGGGGGCAGCTGAAGCTTTCTTT	CAWSVQSGNWQGAAEAFF
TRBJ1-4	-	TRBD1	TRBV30	TGTGCCTGGAGCGCCCCCGGGACAGGGGGCGATAGTGAAAAACTGTTTTTT	CAWSAPGTGGDSEKLFF
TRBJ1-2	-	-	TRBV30	TGTGCCTGGGGGGGCTCCTATGGCTACACCTTC	CAWGGSYGYTF
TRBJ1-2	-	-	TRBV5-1	TGCGCCAGCAGCTTTACAGGGTTGGAGGATGGCTACACCTTC	CASSFTGLEDGYTF
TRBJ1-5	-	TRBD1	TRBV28	TGTGCCAGCAGTCCAGGGGGTAGCAATCAGCCCCAGCATTTT	CASSPGGSNQPQHF
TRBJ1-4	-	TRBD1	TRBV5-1	TGCGCCAGCAGCCCGCGACAGGGTGAAAAACTGTTTTTT	CASSPRQGEKLFF
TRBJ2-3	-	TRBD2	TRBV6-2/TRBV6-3	TGTGCCAGCAGTAACCCGACTAGCGACAGAGATACGCAGTATTTT	CASSNPTSDRDTQYF
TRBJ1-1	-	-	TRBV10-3	TGTGCCATATCCAGTGTCGATGAAGCTTTCTTT	CAISSVDEAFF
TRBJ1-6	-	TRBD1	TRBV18	TGTGCCAGCTCACCCCAGGGGGTGACCTATAATTCACCCCTCCACTTT	CASSPQGVTYNSPLHF
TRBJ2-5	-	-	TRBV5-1	TGCGCCAGCAGCTTGGCCTCGGGGTCGGACCAAGAGACCCAGTACTTC	CASSLASGSDQETQYF
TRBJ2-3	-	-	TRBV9	TGTGCCAGCAGCTTCATGGGCCCTGCCGATACGCAGTATTTT	CASSFMGPADTQYF